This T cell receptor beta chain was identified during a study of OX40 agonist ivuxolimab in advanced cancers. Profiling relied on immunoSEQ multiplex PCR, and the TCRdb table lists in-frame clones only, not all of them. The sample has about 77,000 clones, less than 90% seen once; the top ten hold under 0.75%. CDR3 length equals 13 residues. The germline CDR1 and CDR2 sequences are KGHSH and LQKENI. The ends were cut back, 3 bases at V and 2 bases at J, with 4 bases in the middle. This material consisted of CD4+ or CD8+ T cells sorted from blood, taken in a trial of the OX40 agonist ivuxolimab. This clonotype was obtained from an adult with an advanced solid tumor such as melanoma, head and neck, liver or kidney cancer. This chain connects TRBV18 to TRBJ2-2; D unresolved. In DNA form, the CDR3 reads TGTGCCAGCTCACCGAGAAACACCGGGGAGCTGTTTTTT. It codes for CASSPRNTGELFF.